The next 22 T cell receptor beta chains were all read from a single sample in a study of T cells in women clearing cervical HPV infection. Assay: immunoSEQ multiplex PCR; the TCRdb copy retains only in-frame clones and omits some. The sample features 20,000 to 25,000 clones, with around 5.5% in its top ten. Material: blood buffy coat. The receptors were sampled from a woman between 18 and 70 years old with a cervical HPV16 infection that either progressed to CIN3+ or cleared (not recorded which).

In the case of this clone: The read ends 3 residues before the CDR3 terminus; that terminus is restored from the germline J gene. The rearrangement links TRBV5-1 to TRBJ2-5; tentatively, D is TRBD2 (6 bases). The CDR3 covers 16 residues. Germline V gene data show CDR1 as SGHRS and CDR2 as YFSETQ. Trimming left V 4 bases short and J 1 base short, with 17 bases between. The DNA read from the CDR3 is TGCGCCAGCAGCGGGGGGTTAGGCTGGGGCCAAGAGACC. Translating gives CASSGGLGWGQET. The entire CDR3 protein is CASSGGLGWGQETQYF.

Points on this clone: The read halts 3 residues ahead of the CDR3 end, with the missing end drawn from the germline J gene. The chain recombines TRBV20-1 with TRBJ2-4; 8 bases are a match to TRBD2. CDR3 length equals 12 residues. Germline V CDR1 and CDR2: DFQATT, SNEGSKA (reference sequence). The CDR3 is CSARTSRGIQYF. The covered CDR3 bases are TGCAGTGCTCGGACTAGCCGGGGGATT.

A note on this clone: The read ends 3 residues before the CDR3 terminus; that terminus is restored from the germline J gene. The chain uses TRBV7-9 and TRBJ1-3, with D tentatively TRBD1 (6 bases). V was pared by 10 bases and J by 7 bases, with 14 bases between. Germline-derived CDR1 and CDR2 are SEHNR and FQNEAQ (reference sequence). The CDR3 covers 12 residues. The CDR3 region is CAIQGVRNTIYF. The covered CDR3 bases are TGTGCCATACAGGGCGTCCGGAACACC.

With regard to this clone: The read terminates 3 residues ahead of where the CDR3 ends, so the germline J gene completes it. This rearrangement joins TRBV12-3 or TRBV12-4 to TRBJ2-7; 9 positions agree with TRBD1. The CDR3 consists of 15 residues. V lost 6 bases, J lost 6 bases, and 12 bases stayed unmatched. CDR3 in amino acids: CASRAGTGRGREQYF. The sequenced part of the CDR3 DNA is TGTGCCAGCAGAGCCGGGACAGGGAGGGGGCGCGAG.

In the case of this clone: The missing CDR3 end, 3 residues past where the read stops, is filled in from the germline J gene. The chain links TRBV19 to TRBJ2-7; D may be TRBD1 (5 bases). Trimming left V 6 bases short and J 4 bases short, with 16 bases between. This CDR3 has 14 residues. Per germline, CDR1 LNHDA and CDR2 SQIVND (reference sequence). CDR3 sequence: CASSRQVGPYEQYF. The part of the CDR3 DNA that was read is TGTGCCAGTAGCAGACAAGTGGGGCCTTACGAG.

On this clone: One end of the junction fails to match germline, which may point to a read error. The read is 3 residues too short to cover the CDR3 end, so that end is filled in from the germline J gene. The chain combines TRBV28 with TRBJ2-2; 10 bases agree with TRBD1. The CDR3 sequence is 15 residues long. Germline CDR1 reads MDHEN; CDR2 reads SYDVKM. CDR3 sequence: CTSSPRQGAFGELFF. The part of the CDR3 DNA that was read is TGTACCAGCAGTCCCAGACAGGGGGCTTTCGGGGAG.

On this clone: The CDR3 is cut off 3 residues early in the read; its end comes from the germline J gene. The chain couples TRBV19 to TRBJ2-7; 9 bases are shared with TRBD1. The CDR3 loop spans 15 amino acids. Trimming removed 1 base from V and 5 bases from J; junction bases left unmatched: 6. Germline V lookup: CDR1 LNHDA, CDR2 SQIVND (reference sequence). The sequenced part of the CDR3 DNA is TGTGCCAGTAGTATAGCCGGGACAGGGCCCCACGAG. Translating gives CASSIAGTGPHE. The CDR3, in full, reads CASSIAGTGPHEQYF. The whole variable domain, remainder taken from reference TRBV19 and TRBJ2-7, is DGGITQSPKYLFRKEGQNVTLSCEQNLNHDAMYWYRQDPGQGLRLIYYSQIVNDFQKGDIAEGYSVSREKKESFPLTVTSAQKNPTAFYLCASSIAGTGPHEQYFGPGTRLTVT.

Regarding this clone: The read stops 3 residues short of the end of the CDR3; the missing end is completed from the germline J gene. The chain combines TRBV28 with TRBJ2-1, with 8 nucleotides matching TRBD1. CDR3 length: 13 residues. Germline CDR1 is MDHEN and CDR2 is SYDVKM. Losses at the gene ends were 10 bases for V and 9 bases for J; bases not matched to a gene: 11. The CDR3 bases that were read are TGTGCCATCGGGCCGGCAGGGGGCCGTGAG. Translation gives CAIGPAGGRE. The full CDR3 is CAIGPAGGREQFF.

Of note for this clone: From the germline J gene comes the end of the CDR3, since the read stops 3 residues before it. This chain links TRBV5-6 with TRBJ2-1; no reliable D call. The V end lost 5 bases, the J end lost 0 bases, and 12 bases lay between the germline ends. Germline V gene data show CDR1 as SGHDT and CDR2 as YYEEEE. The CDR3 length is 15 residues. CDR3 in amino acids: CASRFDYSSYNEQFF. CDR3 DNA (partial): TGTGCCAGCAGGTTTGATTATAGCTCCTACAATGAG.

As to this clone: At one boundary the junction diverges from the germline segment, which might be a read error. Partial CDR3 DNA: TGCGCCAGCAGCCCTTTAGCGGGACCGCCTCTATCCTACGAG. Protein product: CASSPLAGPPLSYE. The full CDR3 is CASSPLAGPPLSYEQYF. The gene calls are TRBV4-2 and TRBJ2-7, with 8 bases lining up with TRBD2. Sequencing ends 3 residues short of the CDR3 end; the germline J gene provides the rest. Germline CDR1 is LGHNA and CDR2 is YNFKEQ. The CDR3 covers 17 residues.

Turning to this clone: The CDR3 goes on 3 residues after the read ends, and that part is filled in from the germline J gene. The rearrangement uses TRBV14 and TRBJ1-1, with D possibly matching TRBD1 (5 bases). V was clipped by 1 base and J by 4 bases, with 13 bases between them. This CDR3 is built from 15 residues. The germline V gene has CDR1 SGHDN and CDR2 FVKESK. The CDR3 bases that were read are TGTGCCAGCAGCCAAGTAAGGGGCTCAGGCACTGAA. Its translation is CASSQVRGSGTE. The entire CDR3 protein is CASSQVRGSGTEAFF.

This CDR3 reads CASSPNTDTQYF. Incomplete CDR3 DNA: TGTGCCAGCTCCCCTAATACAGATACG. The chain is built from TRBV18 and TRBJ2-3; D gene ambiguous. The read terminates 3 residues ahead of where the CDR3 ends, so the germline J gene completes it. The CDR3 totals 12 residues. Germline CDR1 KGHSH, CDR2 LQKENI. V was trimmed by 6 bases and J by 3 bases, leaving 7 bases between them. Supplemented by reference TRBV18 and TRBJ2-3, the full variable domain reads NAGVMQNPRHLVRRRGQEARLRCSPMKGHSHVYWYRQLPEEGLKFMVYLQKENIIDESGMPKERFSAEFPKEGPSILRIQQVVRGDSAAYFCASSPNTDTQYFGPGTRLTVL.

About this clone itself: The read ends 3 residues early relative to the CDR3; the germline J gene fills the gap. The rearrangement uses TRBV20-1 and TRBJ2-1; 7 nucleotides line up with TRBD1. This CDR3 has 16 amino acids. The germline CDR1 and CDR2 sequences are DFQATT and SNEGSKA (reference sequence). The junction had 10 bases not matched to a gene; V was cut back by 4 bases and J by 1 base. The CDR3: CSAKGLGQLSYNEQFF. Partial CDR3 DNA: TGCAGTGCTAAGGGGTTGGGACAGCTTTCCTACAATGAG.

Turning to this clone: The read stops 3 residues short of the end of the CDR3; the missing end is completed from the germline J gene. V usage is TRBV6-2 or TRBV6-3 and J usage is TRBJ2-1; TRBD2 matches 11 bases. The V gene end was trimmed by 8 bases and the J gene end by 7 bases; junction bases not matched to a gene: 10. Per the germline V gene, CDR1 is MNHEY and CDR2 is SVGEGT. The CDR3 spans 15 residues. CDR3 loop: CASGVTSGRTNEQFF. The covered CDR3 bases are TGTGCCAGCGGGGTAACTAGCGGGAGAACGAATGAG.

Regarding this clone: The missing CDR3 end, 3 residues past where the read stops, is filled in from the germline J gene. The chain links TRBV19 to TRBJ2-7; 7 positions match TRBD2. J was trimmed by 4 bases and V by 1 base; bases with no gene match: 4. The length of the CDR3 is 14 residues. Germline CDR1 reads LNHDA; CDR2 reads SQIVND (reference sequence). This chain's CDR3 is CASSIVASGYEQYF. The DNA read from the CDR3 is TGTGCCAGTAGTATAGTGGCTAGCGGTTACGAG.

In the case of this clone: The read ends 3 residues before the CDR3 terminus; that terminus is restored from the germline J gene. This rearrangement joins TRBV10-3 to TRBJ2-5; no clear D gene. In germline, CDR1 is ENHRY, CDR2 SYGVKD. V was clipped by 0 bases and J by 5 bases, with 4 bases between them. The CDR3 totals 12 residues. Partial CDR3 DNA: TGTGCCATCAGTGAGTCGCGGGAGACC. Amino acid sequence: CAISESRET. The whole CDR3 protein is CAISESRETQYF.

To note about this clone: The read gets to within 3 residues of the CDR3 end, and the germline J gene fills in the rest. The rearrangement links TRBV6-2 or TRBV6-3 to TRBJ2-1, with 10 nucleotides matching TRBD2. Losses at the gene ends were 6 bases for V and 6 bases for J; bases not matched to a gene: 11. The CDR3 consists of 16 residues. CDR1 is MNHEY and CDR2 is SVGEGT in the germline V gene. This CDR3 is CASSRTLAGVGNEQFF. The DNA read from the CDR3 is TGTGCCAGCAGCAGGACGCTAGCGGGAGTCGGCAATGAG.

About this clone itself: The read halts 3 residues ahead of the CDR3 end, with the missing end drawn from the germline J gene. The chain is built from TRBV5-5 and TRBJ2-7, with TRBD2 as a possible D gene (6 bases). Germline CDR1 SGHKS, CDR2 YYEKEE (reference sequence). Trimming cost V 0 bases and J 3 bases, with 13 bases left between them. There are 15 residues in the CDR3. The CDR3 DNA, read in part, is TGTGCCAGCAGCTTGGTGGCGGGATCCCTCTACGAG. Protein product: CASSLVAGSLYE. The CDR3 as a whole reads CASSLVAGSLYEQYF.

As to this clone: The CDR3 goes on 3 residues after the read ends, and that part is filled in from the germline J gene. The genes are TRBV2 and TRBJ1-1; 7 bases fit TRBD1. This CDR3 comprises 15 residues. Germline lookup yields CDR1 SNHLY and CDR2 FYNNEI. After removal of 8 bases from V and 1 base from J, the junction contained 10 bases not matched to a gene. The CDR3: CASQARQGRNTEAFF. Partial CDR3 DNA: TGTGCCAGCCAAGCTCGACAGGGCCGGAACACTGAA.

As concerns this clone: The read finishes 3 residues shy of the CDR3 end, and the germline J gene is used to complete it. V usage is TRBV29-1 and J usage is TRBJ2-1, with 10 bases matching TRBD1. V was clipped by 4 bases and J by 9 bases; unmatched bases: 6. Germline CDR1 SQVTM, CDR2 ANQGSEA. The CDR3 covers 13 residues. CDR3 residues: CSVGRGDRGEQFF. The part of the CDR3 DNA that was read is TGCAGCGTTGGGAGGGGGGACAGGGGTGAG.

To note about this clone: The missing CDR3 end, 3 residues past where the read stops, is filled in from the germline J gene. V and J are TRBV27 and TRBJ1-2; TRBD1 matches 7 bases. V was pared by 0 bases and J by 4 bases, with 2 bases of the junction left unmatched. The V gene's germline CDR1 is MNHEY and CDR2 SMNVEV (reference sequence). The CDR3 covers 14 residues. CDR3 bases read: TGTGCCAGCAGTTTATCCTGGACAGGCTATGGC. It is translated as CASSLSWTGYG. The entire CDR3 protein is CASSLSWTGYGYTF.

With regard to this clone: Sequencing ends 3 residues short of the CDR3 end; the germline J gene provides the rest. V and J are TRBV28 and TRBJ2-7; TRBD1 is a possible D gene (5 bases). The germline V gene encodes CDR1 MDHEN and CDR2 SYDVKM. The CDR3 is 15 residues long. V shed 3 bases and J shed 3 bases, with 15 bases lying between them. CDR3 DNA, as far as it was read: TGTGCCAGCAGTTTTAGCCGGACATTCCACTACGAG. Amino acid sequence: CASSFSRTFHYE. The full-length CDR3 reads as CASSFSRTFHYEQYF.